A selection of T cell receptor beta chains follows, all from one sample in a study of molecular identifiers for immune sequencing clone quantification. In TCRdb, the PCR reads were re-called with MiXCR into one record per CDR3 protein. The repertoire includes some 590,000 distinct CDR3 sequences, 25% of them detected once, and about 0.73% sits in the top ten. Sequenced input: naive CD8+ T cells from blood, with Jurkat cell RNA spiked in. The receptor source for this set is a human donor in good health. Some libraries in this study had Jurkat cell RNA spiked in. CDR3s include the opening cysteine and the closing phenylalanine or tryptophan. Each record gives: D gene, clone size, V gene, J gene, CDR3 DNA, CDR3 protein. D genes are given only for firm matches. Rows give clone size only sometimes, using once, few, many, or a class for an expanded clone.

TRBD2	.	TRBV19	TRBJ2-3	TGTGCCAGTAGTATGGTTCCCCCGGGTCTAGCGGGGGCTACAGATACGCAGTATTTT	CASSMVPPGLAGATDTQYF
.	many	TRBV7-6	TRBJ2-5	TGTGCCAGCAGCTTAGAACTAGTTCGGGAAGAGACCCAGTACTTC	CASSLELVREETQYF
.	.	TRBV12-3/TRBV12-4	TRBJ2-2	TGTGCCGGCAGCCCCCCTTCCGGGGAGCTGTTTTTT	CAGSPPSGELFF
TRBD1	.	TRBV9	TRBJ1-4	TGTGCCAGCAATACACCGGGACAGGGGGATGAAAAACTGTTTTTT	CASNTPGQGDEKLFF
.	many	TRBV7-9	TRBJ2-4	TGTGCCAGCAGCCCCTACGGGACATACATGGACTTC	CASSPYGTYMDF
TRBD1	.	TRBV4-1	TRBJ1-4	TGCGCCAGCAGCCAACGACAGGGGCCCACGGCAACTAATGAAAAACTGTTTTTT	CASSQRQGPTATNEKLFF
.	.	TRBV11-2	TRBJ2-3	TGTGCCAGCAGCTTAGTGACGGTTAGCACAGATACGCAGTATTTT	CASSLVTVSTDTQYF
.	few	TRBV4-2	TRBJ2-5	TGTGCCAGCAGCCCGTCGGGTGGGTACGGAGAGACCCAGTACTTC	CASSPSGGYGETQYF
TRBD1	many	TRBV4-3	TRBJ2-2	TGCGCCAGCAGCCAAGATCGGAAGGGGGCCCAGAACACCGGGGAGCTGTTTTTT	CASSQDRKGAQNTGELFF
.	few	TRBV12-3/TRBV12-4	TRBJ1-4	TGTGCCAGCAGCCCTGCGGCTCGGAATGAAAAACTGTTTTTT	CASSPAARNEKLFF
TRBD2	many	TRBV5-6	TRBJ2-7	TGTGCCAGCAGCTTGGGGACTAGCGGACACTCCGAGCAGTACTTC	CASSLGTSGHSEQYF
TRBD1	once	TRBV4-1	TRBJ2-7	TGCGCCAGCAACCTCGGACAGGGTAGCTCCTACGAGCAGTACTTC	CASNLGQGSSYEQYF
.	.	TRBV10-3	TRBJ2-7	TGTGCCAACGGTGGACTGTCCTCTGCCTACGAGCAGTACTTC	CANGGLSSAYEQYF
TRBD1	many	TRBV9	TRBJ2-7	TGTGCCAGCAGCCCCACCGGGACAGGGTCCTACGAGCAGTACTTC	CASSPTGTGSYEQYF
TRBD2	many	TRBV28	TRBJ2-7	TGTGCCAGCAGTTCCCCACTAGCGGGAGTCCACGAGCAGTACTTC	CASSSPLAGVHEQYF
.	many	TRBV6-2/TRBV6-3	TRBJ2-1	TGTGCCAGCGGCCCGACAGTCTACAATGAGCAGTTCTTC	CASGPTVYNEQFF
.	.	TRBV20-1	TRBJ2-7	TGCAGTGCTAGAGATCAGGTCCGAAACTACGAGCAGTACTTC	CSARDQVRNYEQYF
.	few	TRBV28	TRBJ2-1	TGTGCCAGCAGTTTTCTAGGCGATGAGCAGTTCTTC	CASSFLGDEQFF
TRBD1	many	TRBV4-3	TRBJ2-7	TGCGCCAGCAGCCCGGGACAGGGAGACGCGTACGAGCAGTACTTC	CASSPGQGDAYEQYF
.	.	TRBV20-1	TRBJ2-7	TGCAGTGCTACCTCCTCCAACGAGCAGTACTTC	CSATSSNEQYF
TRBD1	.	TRBV5-1	TRBJ2-1	TGCGCCAGCAGCCTCCGGACAGGGGGCATAGTGTTGAATGAGCAGTTCTTC	CASSLRTGGIVLNEQFF
TRBD1	.	TRBV19	TRBJ2-7	TGTGCCAGTAGTACGGGACAGGGACGCTACGAGCAGTACTTC	CASSTGQGRYEQYF